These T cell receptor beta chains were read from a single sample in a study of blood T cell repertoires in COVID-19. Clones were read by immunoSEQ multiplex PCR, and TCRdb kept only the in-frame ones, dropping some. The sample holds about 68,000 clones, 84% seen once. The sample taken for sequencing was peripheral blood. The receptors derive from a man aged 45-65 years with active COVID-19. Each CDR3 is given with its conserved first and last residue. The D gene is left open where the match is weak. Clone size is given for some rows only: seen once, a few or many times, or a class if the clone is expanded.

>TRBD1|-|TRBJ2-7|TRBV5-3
CARSHRGQADSYEQYF
TGTGCCAGAAGCCACCGAGGACAGGCCGACTCCTACGAGCAGTACTTC
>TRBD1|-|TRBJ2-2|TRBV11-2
CASTLRDRGFGELFF
TGTGCCAGCACCCTCCGGGACAGGGGCTTCGGGGAGCTGTTTTTT
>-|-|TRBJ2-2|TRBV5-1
CASSLVGLRAAGELFF
TGCGCCAGCAGCTTGGTGGGTCTCCGTGCGGCCGGGGAGCTGTTTTTT
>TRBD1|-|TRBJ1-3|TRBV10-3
CATLPTGGLFGNTIYF
TGTGCCACTCTCCCGACAGGGGGTTTATTTGGAAACACCATATATTTT
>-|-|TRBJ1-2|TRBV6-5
CASSPWTGGGGYTF
TGTGCCAGCAGTCCCTGGACGGGAGGAGGTGGCTACACCTTC
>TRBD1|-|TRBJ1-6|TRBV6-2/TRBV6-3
CASSPRQGNSPLHF
TGTGCCAGCAGTCCCAGACAGGGGAATTCACCCCTCCACTTT
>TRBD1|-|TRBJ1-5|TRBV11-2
CASSLSQGASQPQHF
TGTGCCAGCAGCCTTTCCCAGGGGGCTAGTCAGCCCCAGCATTTT
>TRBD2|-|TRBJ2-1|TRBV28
CASSTWASGYNEQFF
TGTGCCAGCAGTACTTGGGCTAGCGGCTACAATGAGCAGTTCTTC
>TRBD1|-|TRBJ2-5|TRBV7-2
CASSLTGAETQYF
TGTGCCAGCAGCTTAACAGGGGCGGAGACCCAGTACTTC
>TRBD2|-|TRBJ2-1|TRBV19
CASSIGPGLASGEQFF
TGTGCCAGTAGTATAGGACCGGGACTAGCGTCTGGTGAGCAGTTCTTC
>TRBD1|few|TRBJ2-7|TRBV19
CASNKGQGPSYEQYF
TGTGCCAGTAATAAGGGACAGGGACCCTCCTACGAGCAGTACTTC
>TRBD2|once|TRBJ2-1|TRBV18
CASSLTLGRNSYNEQFF
TGTGCCAGCTCACTCACCCTCGGGAGGAACTCCTACAATGAGCAGTTCTTC
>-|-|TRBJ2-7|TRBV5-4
CASSLGHPYEQYF
TGTGCCAGCAGCTTGGGACACCCTTACGAGCAGTACTTC
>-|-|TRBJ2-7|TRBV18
CATAQGSHYEQYF
TGTGCCACCGCACAGGGCAGCCACTACGAGCAGTACTTC
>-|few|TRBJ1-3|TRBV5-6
CASRRTQGSGNTIYF
TGTGCCAGCCGGCGGACACAGGGATCCGGAAACACCATATATTTT
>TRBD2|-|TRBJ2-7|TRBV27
CASSSVLAGGWYEQYF
TGTGCCAGCAGCTCCGTACTAGCGGGAGGTTGGTACGAGCAGTACTTC
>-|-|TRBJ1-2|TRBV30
CAGGVRRVGYGYTF
TGTGCCGGGGGGGTCAGGAGAGTGGGCTATGGCTACACCTTC